This entry describes one T cell receptor (beta chain). This clonotype was detected many times. No antigen is known for it. Per-base qualities were not stored, and no clone one base away is much larger. Amplification of TCR beta CDR3 regions was carried out from RNA transcripts. A first-round RT-PCR of the TCR CDR3 used the HTBI primer set with the Qiagen OneStep RT-PCR kit. A second multiplex PCR round built the libraries, followed by size selection and purification. Paired-end sequencing of the libraries was performed with 100 bp reads on an Illumina HiSeq2000. The study's own analysis went as follows. SOAPnuke was used to process the raw data, with reads discarded if the reads contained adapters or uncalled bases, had a mean Phred below 15, or lacked an exact constant-primer or identifier match. High-quality paired reads were merged with COPE v1.2.5, and unique nucleotide sequences were defined as clonotypes. MiTCR v1.1 was used to align clonotypes to the IMGT TRBV, TRBD and TRBJ reference segments. The analysis was restricted to V-J combinations with a frequency above 0.0001, which together covered 98% to 99.2% of the repertoires. A TCS score was defined as the ratio of F50 (clonal expansion) to E x V (chaos), with BLOSUM62-based TCRdist applied between CDR3 peptides within each V-J. Welch's t-statistics and random forest reduced roughly 540 V-J features to around 14, which were used in a naive Bayes classifier (R e1071). TCRdb reanalyzed the raw reads on its own, using fastp at Q25 for trimming and MiXCR for clone calling, and kept in-frame beta chains. Entries are consolidated by CDR3 protein sequence, retaining the most common genes and DNA. These V and J calls derive from TCRdb rather than the authors' analysis. This sample lists hundreds of thousands of distinct CDR3 sequences; roughly 14% were detected once. Around 14% of the sample is in the top ten clones.

Ophthalmopathy patients had moderately to severely active disease, with a Clinical Activity Score of 3 or more, a NOSPECS grade of 4 or more, and a disease duration of less than 3 months. The study excluded patients with uncontrolled infections, other autoimmune diseases, pregnancy or lactation. Diagnoses relied on clinical symptoms, serum thyroxine and TRAb, thyroid ultrasound and orbital computed tomography. PBMCs were isolated from roughly 10 ml of fresh peripheral blood by Ficoll-Paque density gradient centrifugation. Trizol reagent was used to extract total RNA, and RNA quality was then checked on an Agilent 2100 Bioanalyzer. These data originate in a study of T cells in Graves' hyperthyroidism and ophthalmopathy (dated 2019 in TCRdb). Context from the whole study: Peripheral blood samples were taken at initial diagnosis, before any treatment was given. A discovery cohort of roughly 96 patients, about 40 with Graves' ophthalmopathy and 57 with stable Graves' hyperthyroidism, was used to find distinguishing TCR V-J signatures. An independent validation cohort of around 19 hyperthyroidism patients and 17 patients who later progressed to ophthalmopathy tested prospective prediction of ophthalmopathy. For training and testing, the roughly 97 patients in the discovery cohort were randomly divided in a 7:3 ratio. In addition, the study compared T-cell repertoires in thyroid tissue and in blood from roughly six Graves' hyperthyroidism patients. Once sampling was done, hyperthyroidism patients were given methimazole at a starting dose of 30 mg daily, whereas ophthalmopathy patients were given high-dose intravenous methylprednisolone. The paper describes TCR Vbeta CDR3 sequencing of about 140 peripheral blood samples, made up of roughly 40 ophthalmopathy patients, some 76 hyperthyroidism patients and roughly 17 progressor patients.

Broad study findings and their caveats: Sample size was not statistically predetermined, and blinding of investigators to group allocation was not performed. A 13 V-J signature model separated ophthalmopathy from stable hyperthyroidism, with approximately 86% sensitivity and 81% to 83% specificity in cross-validation and 80%/75% in testing. Most expanded thyroid clonotypes (frequency above 0.001) were also found in blood, which suggests that blood repertoires may mirror thyroid immune responses. In validation, the model predicted progression to ophthalmopathy with 60% to 71% sensitivity and less than 80% specificity, a median of approximately 6.7 months before onset.

Inclusive of the bounding cysteine and phenylalanine, the CDR3 is 14 residues long. Kept here is only the CDR3 DNA, which spans 42 bases and is read in frame from base 1. V is clipped by 3 bases and J by 1 base, and the sequence between their germline boundaries is 7 bases long. CDR1 and CDR2 were assigned from the germline V gene (reference sequence) as LNHDA and SQIVND. The chain is assembled from TRBV19 and TRBJ1-5; the D gene assignment is ambiguous. This sequence was found in a man aged 18 to 35 with Graves' ophthalmopathy. The source material was blood. The CDR3 is CASSIFPSNQPQHF. The bases are TGTGCCAGTAGTATTTTCCCAAGCAATCAGCCCCAGCATTTT.